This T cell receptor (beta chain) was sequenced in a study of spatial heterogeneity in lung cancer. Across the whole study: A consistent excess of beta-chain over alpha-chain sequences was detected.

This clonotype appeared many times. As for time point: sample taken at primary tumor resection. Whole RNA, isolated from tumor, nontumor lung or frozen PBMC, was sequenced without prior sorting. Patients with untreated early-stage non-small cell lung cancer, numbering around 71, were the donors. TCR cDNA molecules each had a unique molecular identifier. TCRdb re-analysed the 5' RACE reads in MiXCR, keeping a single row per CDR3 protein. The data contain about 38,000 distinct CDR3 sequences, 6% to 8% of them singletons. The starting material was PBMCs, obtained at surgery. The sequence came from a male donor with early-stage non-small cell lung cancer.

The CDR3 loop is CSALRDRGLFGTQYF. The CDR3 DNA reads as TGCAGTGCCCTCCGGGACAGGGGGTTGTTTGGTACGCAGTATTTT. V gene TRBV20-1 combines with J gene TRBJ2-3; 11 bases agree with TRBD1. The CDR3 consists of 15 residues. From germline, CDR1 is DFQATT and CDR2 SNEGSKA (reference sequence). J gave up 8 bases and V 6 bases, and 13 bases lay outside the gene matches.